This passage covers 27 T cell receptor beta chains from one sample sequenced in a study of blood T cell repertoires in COVID-19. The table came from immunoSEQ multiplex PCR; TCRdb's copy has only in-frame clones and leaves some out. The data contain under 200,000 clones, 86% of them singletons. Sequencing used PBMCs or T cells enriched from blood (not recorded which). These receptors originate from a man between 35 and 55 years old with acute COVID-19.

The V call is TRBV6-6, the J call TRBJ2-1; 14 bases are a match to TRBD2. The V and J ends lost 6 bases and 10 bases, in that order; junction bases with no gene match: 5. Germline V lookup: CDR1 MNHNY, CDR2 SVGAGI (reference sequence). The length of the CDR3 is 14 residues. The CDR3 nucleotides read TGTGCCAGCAGGACTAGCGGGAGGGCCAGGGAGCAGTTCTTC. This gives the protein CASRTSGRAREQFF.

This chain uses TRBV6-2 or TRBV6-3 with TRBJ2-5; 8 nucleotides line up with TRBD2. The J segment lost 4 bases and the V segment lost 4 bases, leaving 5 bases of the junction unmatched. This CDR3 comprises 14 residues. Germline-derived CDR1 and CDR2 are MNHEY and SVGEGT. The CDR3 reads CASSSREVRETQYF. CDR3 DNA: TGTGCCAGCAGTTCGCGGGAGGTGCGAGAGACCCAGTACTTC.

The chain recombines TRBV18 with TRBJ1-6; TRBD1 is a possible D gene (5 bases). The germline CDR1 and CDR2 sequences are KGHSH and LQKENI. This CDR3 has 14 residues. Trimming took 2 bases from V and 6 from J, leaving 8 bases between them. The CDR3 nucleotides are TGTGCCAGCTCACCATCCGGGGGTAATTCACCCCTCCACTTT. Protein product: CASSPSGGNSPLHF.

The rearrangement joins TRBV11-1 to TRBJ1-3, with D tentatively TRBD1 (5 bases). The CDR3 runs to 13 residues. Trimming removed 2 bases from V and 7 bases from J, with 9 bases in between. Germline-derived CDR1 and CDR2 are SGHAT and FQDESV (reference sequence). CDR3 protein: CASSLSDTNTIYF. CDR3 DNA: TGTGCCAGCAGCTTATCGGACACTAACACCATATATTTT.

Only a few counts were recorded for this clone. The V and J genes are TRBV9 and TRBJ2-7; TRBD1 aligns across 7 bases. Germline loops: CDR1 SGDLS, CDR2 YYNGEE. This CDR3 comprises 17 residues. With V trimmed by 0 bases and J by 6 bases, 15 bases remained unmatched. CDR3: CASSVAPTGDGTSEQYF. The CDR3 nucleotides read TGTGCCAGCAGCGTAGCCCCAACAGGGGACGGGACGAGCGAGCAGTACTTC.

The chain recombines TRBV11-2 with TRBJ2-7, with a possible D match to TRBD2 (6 bases). Germline CDR1 and CDR2: SGHAT and FQNNGV. The CDR3 is 17 residues long. Trimming took 0 bases from V and 6 from J, leaving 21 bases between them. Here the CDR3 reads CASSLERVGRGGSEQYF. The CDR3 coding sequence is TGTGCCAGCAGCTTAGAAAGAGTCGGGCGGGGCGGCTCCGAGCAGTACTTC.

The CDR3 loop is CASSEEGFNQPQHF. CDR3 in DNA: TGTGCCAGCAGTGAAGAGGGGTTCAATCAGCCCCAGCATTTT. The gene calls are TRBV2 and TRBJ1-5, with TRBD1 as a possible D gene (5 bases). Trimming pared 1 base from V and 3 bases from J, leaving 7 bases between. Germline V gives CDR1 SNHLY, CDR2 FYNNEI. The CDR3 has 14 residues.

In this sample, this clone turned up a few times. This chain joins TRBV19 and TRBJ1-2, with 8 bases matching TRBD1. Germline lookup yields CDR1 LNHDA and CDR2 SQIVND (reference sequence). Trimming at V came to 6 bases and at J to 2 bases, leaving 2 bases not matched to a gene. This CDR3 has 13 residues. CDR3 in DNA: TGTGCCAGTAGGGACAGGGCCAACTATGGCTACACCTTC. Its protein is CASRDRANYGYTF.

This rearrangement joins TRBV7-3 to TRBJ1-1, with 7 bases lining up with TRBD1. Germline CDR1 is SGHTA and CDR2 is FQGTGA. The CDR3 has 13 residues. Trimming cost V 3 bases and J 4 bases; bases outside gene matches: 2. The CDR3 is CASSLGQSTEAFF. The CDR3 nucleotides read TGTGCCAGCAGCTTGGGACAGAGCACTGAAGCTTTCTTT.

The chain recombines TRBV7-9 with TRBJ1-5; TRBD1 agrees at 10 bases. The CDR3 contains 15 residues. J gave up 5 bases and V 3 bases, and 4 bases lay outside the gene matches. Germline V gene lookup returns CDR1 SEHNR and CDR2 FQNEAQ (reference sequence). The CDR3 sequence: CASSLTGGEYQPQHF. DNA of the CDR3: TGTGCCAGCAGCTTGACAGGGGGCGAGTATCAGCCCCAGCATTTT.

This sequence joins TRBV7-3 and TRBJ2-1; tentatively, D is TRBD2 (6 bases). V lost 2 bases to trimming and J lost 0 bases, with 17 bases between them. The CDR3 has 18 residues. Germline values: CDR1 SGHTA, CDR2 FQGTGA. The DNA for the CDR3 is TGTGCCAGCAGCTTACGGTTGCCTAGCGAGAGCTCCTACAATGAGCAGTTCTTC. This sequence encodes CASSLRLPSESSYNEQFF.

V gene TRBV9 combines with J gene TRBJ1-1; maybe TRBD1 (6 bases). Germline-derived CDR1 and CDR2 are SGDLS and YYNGEE. This CDR3 is 15 amino acids long. V was pared by 1 base and J by 2 bases, with 12 bases between. In nucleotides, the CDR3 is TGTGCCAGCAGCGTACGGACAGATCGAAACACTGAAGCTTTCTTT. This codes for CASSVRTDRNTEAFF.

The chain links TRBV2 to TRBJ2-2, with 12 bases lining up with TRBD2. The V segment lost 2 bases and the J segment 2 bases; nucleotides outside the gene matches: 15. From germline, CDR1 is SNHLY and CDR2 FYNNEI. The CDR3 spans 21 residues. CDR3 in amino acids: CASSERVGLAGIGGNTGELFF. CDR3 DNA sequence: TGTGCCAGCAGTGAAAGGGTCGGACTAGCGGGAATTGGGGGTAACACCGGGGAGCTGTTTTTT.

The chain couples TRBV27 to TRBJ1-5, with a weak D call TRBD1 (5 bases). The CDR3 contains 13 residues. V was clipped by 4 bases and J by 7 bases, with 11 bases between them. Germline V gene sequence: CDR1 MNHEY, CDR2 SMNVEV (reference sequence). The DNA of the CDR3 is TGTGCCAGCAGTTCCGCAGGGTTACAGCCCCAGCATTTT. Translation: CASSSAGLQPQHF.

V is TRBV4-1 and J is TRBJ1-5, with TRBD1 identical over 8 bases. This CDR3 contains 14 residues. V lost 3 bases to trimming and J lost 5 bases; unmatched junction nucleotides: 3. Germline loops: CDR1 MGHRA, CDR2 YSYEKL. Here the CDR3 DNA reads TGCGCCAGCAGCCAGACAGGGGACCATCAGCCCCAGCATTTT. This codes for CASSQTGDHQPQHF.

V and J are TRBV12-3 or TRBV12-4 and TRBJ1-1, with D unclear. Between the trimmed V and J ends, which lost 6 bases and 4 bases, there was a span of 12 bases. CDR3 length equals 13 residues. CDR3 in DNA: TGTGCCAGCAGGGTTGCGGAAGGCACTGAAGCTTTCTTT. Protein sequence: CASRVAEGTEAFF.

V gene TRBV4-3 combines with J gene TRBJ2-7; 8 bases are shared with TRBD1. Germline-derived CDR1 and CDR2 are LGHNA and YSLEER. Losses at the gene ends were 5 bases for V and 5 bases for J; bases not matched to a gene: 5. The CDR3 runs 13 residues. CDR3 in amino acids: CASSRDRKHEQYF. The CDR3 DNA is TGCGCCAGCAGCAGGGACAGGAAGCACGAGCAGTACTTC.

The table lists this clone with many counts. The chain uses TRBV5-1 and TRBJ2-1, with TRBD2 identical over 11 bases. Germline V gives CDR1 SGHRS, CDR2 YFSETQ. The CDR3 is made up of 16 amino acids. The junction had 3 bases not matched to a gene; V was cut back by 1 base and J by 3 bases. The CDR3 DNA follows: TGCGCCAGCAGCTTGCTAGCGGGAGGTATCTACAATGAGCAGTTCTTC. Translating gives CASSLLAGGIYNEQFF. Full variable domain (outside the CDR3, taken from reference TRBV5-1 and TRBJ2-1): KAGVTQTPRYLIKTRGQQVTLSCSPISGHRSVSWYQQTPGQGLQFLFEYFSETQRNKGNFPGRFSGRQFSNSRSEMNVSTLELGDSALYLCASSLLAGGIYNEQFFGPGTRLTVL.

This chain joins TRBV5-1 and TRBJ2-7, with TRBD2 matching 8 bases. Germline V lookup: CDR1 SGHRS, CDR2 YFSETQ. CDR3 length: 14 amino acids. Trimming at V came to 0 bases and at J to 4 bases, leaving 3 bases not matched to a gene. CDR3 protein: CASSLVAGGYEQYF. The DNA for the CDR3 is TGCGCCAGCAGCTTGGTCGCGGGAGGATACGAGCAGTACTTC. Full variable domain (remainder filled in from reference TRBV5-1 and TRBJ2-7): KAGVTQTPRYLIKTRGQQVTLSCSPISGHRSVSWYQQTPGQGLQFLFEYFSETQRNKGNFPGRFSGRQFSNSRSEMNVSTLELGDSALYLCASSLVAGGYEQYFGPGTRLTVT.

The chain links TRBV29-1 to TRBJ1-2; no reliable D call. This CDR3 comprises 15 residues. Germline lookup yields CDR1 SQVTM and CDR2 ANQGSEA. Between the trimmed V and J ends, which lost 0 bases and 2 bases, there was a span of 13 bases. Here the CDR3 reads CSVEEERVGNYGYTF. CDR3 in DNA: TGCAGCGTTGAAGAGGAGCGGGTTGGCAACTATGGCTACACCTTC.

The chain employs TRBV4-1 and TRBJ2-5; weak D call: TRBD1 (5 bases). CDR1 and CDR2 (germline): MGHRA, YSYEKL. Trimming took off 1 base at V and 4 bases at J, with 13 bases between the two ends. CDR3 length: 15 amino acids. Here the CDR3 DNA reads TGCGCCAGCAGCCAAGTTGAAGGGGCGATAGAGACCCAGTACTTC. It yields the protein CASSQVEGAIETQYF.

The CDR3, as DNA: TGTGCCAGCAGCCACAGAGGGGGTGCCAAAAACATTCAGTACTTC. The encoded protein is CASSHRGGAKNIQYF. The chain joins TRBV7-3 to TRBJ2-4; a weak D match, TRBD1 (6 bases). The germline V and J ends were trimmed by 5 bases and 1 base, with 12 bases remaining between them. This CDR3 is built from 15 residues. Looked up from germline, CDR1 is SGHTA and CDR2 is FQGTGA.

V is TRBV19 and J is TRBJ2-3; a possible D gene is TRBD2 (5 bases). The length of the CDR3 is 16 residues. CDR1 LNHDA and CDR2 SQIVND come from the germline V gene (reference sequence). Trimming cost V 5 bases and J 0 bases, with 15 bases left between them. CDR3 in DNA: TGTGCCAGTAGTGTGATGAGGCTAGCTAGCACAGATACGCAGTATTTT. Protein product: CASSVMRLASTDTQYF. The full variable domain, its missing parts supplied by reference TRBV19 and TRBJ2-3, is DGGITQSPKYLFRKEGQNVTLSCEQNLNHDAMYWYRQDPGQGLRLIYYSQIVNDFQKGDIAEGYSVSREKKESFPLTVTSAQKNPTAFYLCASSVMRLASTDTQYFGPGTRLTVL.

This chain links TRBV27 with TRBJ1-6; possibly TRBD1 for D (6 bases). The germline CDR1 and CDR2 sequences are MNHEY and SMNVEV (reference sequence). Trimming took 7 bases from V and 9 from J, leaving 19 bases between them. The CDR3 runs to 15 residues. CDR3 sequence: CASKRGLDRSSPLHF. The CDR3 DNA reads as TGTGCCAGCAAAAGGGGGTTGGACAGATCTTCACCCCTCCACTTT.

CDR3 coding DNA: TGTGCCAGCAGCTTTACAGGGCTAGGGGATACGCAGTATTTT. Translated: CASSFTGLGDTQYF. The gene calls are TRBV7-2 and TRBJ2-3; D might be TRBD1 (6 bases). Germline lookup yields CDR1 SGHTA and CDR2 FQGNSA. The V gene lost 3 bases and the J gene lost 6 bases, with 13 bases spanning the gap. CDR3 length: 14 residues.

The CDR3 coding sequence is TGTGCCAGCTCCAAAGGGCCTAGCGGGAGAAACGAGCAGTACTTC. The encoded protein is CASSKGPSGRNEQYF. The chain couples TRBV2 to TRBJ2-7; 10 nucleotides agree with TRBD2. Germline CDR1 is SNHLY and CDR2 is FYNNEI. CDR3 length: 15 residues. The J segment lost 5 bases and the V segment lost 8 bases, leaving 12 bases of the junction unmatched.

The chain joins TRBV5-1 to TRBJ2-1, with TRBD2 matching 13 bases. Germline CDR1 and CDR2: SGHRS and YFSETQ. V lost 0 bases to trimming and J lost 5 bases; unmatched junction nucleotides: 8. CDR3 length: 18 amino acids. CDR3 coding DNA: TGCGCCAGCAGCTTGGCAGGGACTAGCGGGGTGAAAGACAATGAGCAGTTCTTC. It yields the protein CASSLAGTSGVKDNEQFF. Complete variable domain (other parts from reference TRBV5-1 and TRBJ2-1): KAGVTQTPRYLIKTRGQQVTLSCSPISGHRSVSWYQQTPGQGLQFLFEYFSETQRNKGNFPGRFSGRQFSNSRSEMNVSTLELGDSALYLCASSLAGTSGVKDNEQFFGPGTRLTVL.